This passage covers 27 T cell receptor beta chains from one sample sequenced in a study of T cell repertoires in cytomegalovirus infection. TCRdb called the reads again in MiXCR, with one record for every CDR3 protein. The data hold roughly 500,000 distinct CDR3 sequences, with 33% observed a single time. Their cognate antigens are unknown. The source material was cultured PBMCs, sampled from culture after CMV antigen stimulation. These receptors came from a human donor in good health (CMV status not recorded). Some clones in this sample may be carry-over from other donors' samples.

This chain links TRBV7-4 with TRBJ2-1; D may be TRBD1 or TRBD2 (5 bases each). Gene TRBJ2-7 matches the end of the DNA better, so the J call may be wrong. The CDR3 covers 13 residues. Germline V gives CDR1 SGHVT, CDR2 SQSDAQ. The chain's CDR3 is CASSFGAYNEQYF. The CDR3, as DNA: TGTGCCAGCAGCTTCGGGGCGTATAATGAGCAGTACTTC.

The chain uses TRBV12-3 or TRBV12-4 and TRBJ2-1, with 8 bases fitting TRBD2. V trimming: 6 bases; J trimming: 7 bases; junction bases outside the gene matches: 11. The length of the CDR3 is 15 residues. CDR3 amino acids: CASSPGTRRSNEQFF. The CDR3 bases are TGTGCCAGCAGCCCCGGGACTAGGAGGAGTAATGAGCAGTTCTTC.

This chain uses TRBV7-2 with TRBJ2-1; unclear D gene. The CDR3 covers 13 residues. V was shortened by 1 base and J by 4 bases, with 5 bases between the two germline ends. Germline V gene sequence: CDR1 SGHTA, CDR2 FQGNSA. CDR3 bases: TGTGCCAGCAGCTTAGGCTATTACAATGAGCAGTTCTTC. It translates to CASSLGYYNEQFF.

This clonotype has only a few counts. The J gene is TRBJ2-7, the V gene TRBV27, with D possibly matching TRBD1 (6 bases). V was trimmed by 6 bases and J by 5 bases, leaving 14 bases between them. CDR1 MNHEY and CDR2 SMNVEV come from the germline V gene (reference sequence). The CDR3 covers 13 residues. CDR3 region: CASRRTVGHEQYF. The CDR3 bases are TGTGCCAGCAGGAGGACAGTCGGCCACGAGCAGTACTTC.

The rearrangement joins TRBV7-9 to TRBJ2-1, with 12 bases matching TRBD2. CDR3 length equals 16 residues. CDR1 and CDR2 from the germline V gene are SEHNR and FQNEAQ (reference sequence). Trimming removed 6 bases from V and 7 bases from J; junction bases left unmatched: 10. The CDR3: CASSYTTSGSRNEQFF. Written as DNA, the CDR3 is TGTGCCAGCAGTTACACGACTAGCGGGAGTAGGAATGAGCAGTTCTTC.

This chain links TRBV4-3 with TRBJ1-2; D is uncertain. V was clipped by 0 bases and J by 5 bases, with 7 bases between them. The germline gives CDR1 LGHNA, CDR2 YSLEER. This CDR3 spans 13 amino acids. CDR3 sequence reads: CASSQETQYGYTF. CDR3 nucleotides: TGCGCCAGCAGCCAAGAGACCCAGTATGGCTACACCTTC.

The chain carries TRBV6-6 and TRBJ1-5; no clear D. Germline V lookup: CDR1 MNHNY, CDR2 SVGAGI (reference sequence). CDR3 length: 15 residues. With 6 bases removed from V and 6 bases from J, the gap between germline ends came to 18 bases. CDR3 loop: CASSEGQGSVQPQHF. DNA of the CDR3: TGTGCCAGCAGCGAGGGTCAAGGGTCAGTTCAGCCCCAGCATTTT.

The V and J genes are TRBV28 and TRBJ2-7, with 10 nucleotides matching TRBD2. Germline V gene lookup returns CDR1 MDHEN and CDR2 SYDVKM. The CDR3 consists of 13 residues. Trimming removed 10 bases from V and 0 bases from J; junction bases left unmatched: 3. CDR3 residues: CATQREGSYEQYF. The CDR3 region has the DNA TGTGCCACCCAGCGGGAGGGCTCCTACGAGCAGTACTTC. The complete variable domain, with remaining parts taken from reference TRBV28 and TRBJ2-7, reads DVKVTQSSRYLVKRTGEKVFLECVQDMDHENMFWYRQDPGLGLRLIYFSYDVKMKEKGDIPEGYSVSREKKERFSLILESASTNQTSMYLCATQREGSYEQYFGPGTRLTVT.

In its sample, this clonotype was seen a few times. This chain links TRBV27 with TRBJ2-1; 11 bases line up with TRBD1. Germline-derived CDR1 and CDR2 are MNHEY and SMNVEV (reference sequence). This CDR3 spans 15 amino acids. The V gene end was trimmed by 3 bases and the J gene end by 5 bases; junction bases not matched to a gene: 3. The DNA of the CDR3 is TGTGCCAGCAGTTTCCGGGACAGGGGGGACAATGAGCAGTTCTTC. It encodes CASSFRDRGDNEQFF.

The chain carries TRBV4-1 and TRBJ1-2, with TRBD1 matching over 7 bases. Trimming took 4 bases from V and 2 from J; bases not matched to a gene: 16. The CDR3 totals 18 residues. The germline V gene encodes CDR1 MGHRA and CDR2 YSYEKL. The CDR3 region is CASSPGVLDRVRNYGYTF. The CDR3 coding sequence is TGCGCCAGCAGCCCCGGGGTTTTAGACAGGGTGAGGAACTATGGCTACACCTTC.

This clonotype was observed many times. The rearrangement links TRBV7-6 to TRBJ2-5; TRBD2 matches at 12 bases. The CDR3 is 17 residues long. With V trimmed by 5 bases and J by 3 bases, 10 bases remained unmatched. Germline assignment: CDR1 SGHVS and CDR2 FNYEAQ. CDR3 sequence reads: CASSTTSGRSIEETQYF. The CDR3, as DNA: TGTGCCAGCAGCACGACTAGCGGGAGATCTATAGAAGAGACCCAGTACTTC.

This clonotype turned up a few times. V usage is TRBV7-2 and J usage is TRBJ2-5; tentatively, D is TRBD1 (6 bases). V lost 3 bases and J lost 6, with 11 bases in between. Per the germline V gene, CDR1 is SGHTA and CDR2 is FQGNSA. This CDR3 is 13 amino acids long. The CDR3: CASSFGGAKTQYF. The CDR3, as DNA: TGTGCCAGCAGCTTTGGGGGCGCGAAGACCCAGTACTTC.

This clonotype was recorded many times. This chain uses TRBV7-2 with TRBJ2-7, with D possibly being TRBD2 (6 bases). This CDR3 has 15 amino acids. The germline CDR1 and CDR2 sequences are SGHTA and FQGNSA. The V end lost 1 base, the J end lost 7 bases, and 17 bases lay between the germline ends. The CDR3 region is CASSLEWSGGFEQYF. The CDR3 bases are TGTGCCAGCAGCTTAGAGTGGTCCGGGGGTTTTGAGCAGTACTTC.

This sequence joins TRBV7-9 and TRBJ1-1; 7 positions agree with TRBD1. From germline, CDR1 is SEHNR and CDR2 FQNEAQ (reference sequence). The CDR3 length is 15 residues. V lost 4 bases, J lost 5 bases, and 10 bases stayed unmatched. The CDR3 loop reads CASSSRAGGGTEAFF. The CDR3 DNA reads as TGTGCCAGCAGCTCTAGGGCAGGGGGGGGAACTGAAGCTTTCTTT.

This clonotype has only a few counts. The rearrangement uses TRBV11-2 and TRBJ2-7; D is undetermined. This CDR3 spans 15 amino acids. Looked up from germline, CDR1 is SGHAT and CDR2 is FQNNGV. The V and J ends lost 1 base and 4 bases respectively, with 14 bases between them. The CDR3 protein is CASSLAPERPYEQYV. CDR3 bases: TGTGCCAGCAGCTTAGCCCCGGAGCGCCCGTACGAGCAGTACGTC.

J is TRBJ1-5 and V is TRBV19; TRBD1 might be the D (5 bases). V lost 3 bases to trimming and J lost 3 bases, with 18 bases between them. The CDR3 length is 17 residues. CDR1 and CDR2 (germline): LNHDA, SQIVND (reference sequence). The CDR3 loop is CASSIRPNLGPNQPQHF. Here the CDR3 DNA reads TGTGCCAGTAGTATCAGACCCAACCTGGGACCCAATCAGCCCCAGCATTTT.

In this sample, this clonotype turned up a few times. Written as DNA, the CDR3 is TGTGCCAGCAGCTTAGCCAGCGGGTCGAACACCGGGGAGCTGTTTTTT. Translated, it gives CASSLASGSNTGELFF. The genes are TRBV7-2 and TRBJ2-2; the D gene is possibly TRBD2 (6 bases). The CDR3 has 16 amino acids. Deletions cut 0 bases from V and 0 bases from J, with 8 bases between. Germline V gene data show CDR1 as SGHTA and CDR2 as FQGNSA.

The chain employs TRBV27 and TRBJ2-1, with 7 bases that match TRBD2. CDR1 and CDR2 (germline): MNHEY, SMNVEV (reference sequence). The CDR3 has 14 residues. J was trimmed by 5 bases and V by 3 bases; bases with no gene match: 4. CDR3 region: CASSFSSGNNEQFF. CDR3 nucleotides: TGTGCCAGCAGTTTTTCTAGCGGAAACAATGAGCAGTTCTTC.

This clonotype was counted ten times or more. The chain is built from TRBV7-2 and TRBJ2-1; TRBD1 agrees at 9 bases. In germline, CDR1 is SGHTA, CDR2 FQGNSA. This CDR3 comprises 16 residues. V was clipped by 5 bases and J by 2 bases; unmatched bases: 7. Here the CDR3 reads CASSPTGQGPYNEQFF. The CDR3 region has the DNA TGTGCCAGCAGCCCTACGGGACAGGGACCCTACAATGAGCAGTTCTTC.

This clonotype was found a few times. The V and J genes are TRBV7-8 and TRBJ2-3; 9 bases agree with TRBD2. The trim removed 5 bases at V and 3 bases at J, leaving 6 bases unmatched. Germline CDR1 SGHVS, CDR2 FQNEAQ. The CDR3 length is 15 residues. The CDR3 DNA reads TGTGCCAGCAGCCCTAGCGGGATACGGACAGATACGCAGTATTTT. Translation gives CASSPSGIRTDTQYF.

This clonotype showed up just a few times. The J gene is TRBJ2-7, the V gene TRBV28; 7 bases agree with TRBD2. Germline V gene data show CDR1 as MDHEN and CDR2 as SYDVKM. The V gene end was trimmed by 3 bases and the J gene end by 0 bases; junction bases not matched to a gene: 5. The CDR3 has 15 amino acids. CDR3 amino acids: CASSFDGGSSYEQYF. CDR3 in DNA: TGTGCCAGCAGTTTTGACGGGGGGAGCTCCTACGAGCAGTACTTC.

The chain uses TRBV4-3 and TRBJ2-5; D is undetermined. The CDR3 runs 14 residues. Between the trimmed V and J ends, which lost 0 bases and 5 bases, there was a span of 10 bases. CDR1 and CDR2 (germline): LGHNA, YSLEER. CDR3 sequence: CASSQDTRTETQYF. CDR3 nucleotide sequence: TGCGCCAGCAGCCAAGATACCCGAACGGAGACCCAGTACTTC.

This clonotype was observed a handful of times. The chain is built from TRBV29-1 and TRBJ2-7; weak D call: TRBD1 (6 bases). The ends were cut back, 7 bases at V and 3 bases at J, with 19 bases in the middle. The CDR3 length is 14 residues. Germline V gene sequence: CDR1 SQVTM, CDR2 ANQGSEA. CDR3 region: CSAPFDRQIYEQYV. The CDR3 nucleotides are TGCAGCGCACCGTTCGACAGGCAGATCTACGAGCAGTACGTC.

V gene TRBV18 combines with J gene TRBJ2-3; 11 bases align to TRBD2. The length of the CDR3 is 16 residues. Looked up from germline, CDR1 is KGHSH and CDR2 is LQKENI. V trimming: 4 bases; J trimming: 2 bases; junction bases outside the gene matches: 5. The CDR3 loop reads CASSHRTSGLTDTQYF. CDR3 in DNA: TGTGCCAGCTCACACCGGACTAGCGGGCTCACAGATACGCAGTATTTT.

The chain combines TRBV5-1 with TRBJ2-1; 9 bases align to TRBD2. This CDR3 spans 16 amino acids. V was clipped by 0 bases and J by 8 bases; unmatched bases: 9. CDR1 and CDR2 (germline): SGHRS, YFSETQ. Written as DNA, the CDR3 is TGCGCCAGCAGCTTGGCCGGCGGGAGGGATGCGGATGAGCAGTTCTTC. Protein product: CASSLAGGRDADEQFF.

V usage is TRBV19 and J usage is TRBJ2-1, with 9 bases that match TRBD1. CDR3 length: 15 residues. The ends lost 5 bases at V and 5 bases at J; junction bases unmatched: 7. Germline V gene data show CDR1 as LNHDA and CDR2 as SQIVND (reference sequence). This CDR3 is CASSPLWDRDNEQFF. CDR3 in DNA: TGTGCCAGTAGTCCCCTCTGGGACAGGGACAATGAGCAGTTCTTC.

The sample holds a few counts of this clonotype. V gene TRBV28 combines with J gene TRBJ2-1; possibly TRBD1 or TRBD2 for D (6 bases each). V was cut by 6 bases and J by 0 bases, with 15 bases left in between. This CDR3 comprises 16 residues. Germline-derived CDR1 and CDR2 are MDHEN and SYDVKM. CDR3 sequence: CASSPGDGSSYNEQFF. As DNA, the CDR3 is TGTGCCAGCAGCCCAGGGGACGGGAGCTCCTACAATGAGCAGTTCTTC.